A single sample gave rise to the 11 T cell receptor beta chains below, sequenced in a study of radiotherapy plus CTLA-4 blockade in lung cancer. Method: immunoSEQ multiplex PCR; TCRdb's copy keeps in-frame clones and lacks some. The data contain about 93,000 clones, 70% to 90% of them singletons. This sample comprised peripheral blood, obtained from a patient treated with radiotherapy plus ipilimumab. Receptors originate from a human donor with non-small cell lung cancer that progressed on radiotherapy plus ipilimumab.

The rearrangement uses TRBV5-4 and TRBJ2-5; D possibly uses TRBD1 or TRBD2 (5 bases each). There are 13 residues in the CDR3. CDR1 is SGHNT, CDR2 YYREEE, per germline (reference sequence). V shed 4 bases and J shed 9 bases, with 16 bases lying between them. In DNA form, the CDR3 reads TGTGCCAGCAGCGCCCGGGGCCAAGATGCCCAGTACTTC. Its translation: CASSARGQDAQYF.

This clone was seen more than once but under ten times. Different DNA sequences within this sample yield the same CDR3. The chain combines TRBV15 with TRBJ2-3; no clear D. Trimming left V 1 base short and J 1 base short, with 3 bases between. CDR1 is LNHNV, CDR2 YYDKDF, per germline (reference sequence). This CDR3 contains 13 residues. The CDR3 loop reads CATSRGGTDTQYF. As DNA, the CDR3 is TGTGCCACCAGCAGAGGAGGCACAGATACGCAGTATTTT.

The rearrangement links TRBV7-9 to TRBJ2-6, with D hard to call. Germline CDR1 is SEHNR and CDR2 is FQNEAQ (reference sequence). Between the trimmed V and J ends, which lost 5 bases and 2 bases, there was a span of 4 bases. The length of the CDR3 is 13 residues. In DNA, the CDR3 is TGTGCCAGCAGCCGAGCTGGGGCCAACGTCCTGACTTTC. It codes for CASSRAGANVLTF.

The CDR3 region is CASSHRKPGVGTGELFF. The CDR3, as DNA: TGTGCCAGCAGTCATCGCAAACCGGGAGTAGGCACCGGGGAGCTGTTTTTT. The V and J genes are TRBV27 and TRBJ2-2; possible D gene TRBD2, 6 bases. V lost 5 bases and J 4 bases, leaving 20 bases between the germline ends. Germline V CDR1 and CDR2: MNHEY, SMNVEV (reference sequence). The CDR3 has 17 residues.

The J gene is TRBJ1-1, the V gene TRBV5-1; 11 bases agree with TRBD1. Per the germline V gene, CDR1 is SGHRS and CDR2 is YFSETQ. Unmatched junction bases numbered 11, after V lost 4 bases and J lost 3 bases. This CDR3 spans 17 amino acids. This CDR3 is CASSPRTGGGVDTEAFF. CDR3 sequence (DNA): TGCGCCAGCAGCCCACGGACAGGGGGCGGAGTGGACACTGAAGCTTTCTTT.

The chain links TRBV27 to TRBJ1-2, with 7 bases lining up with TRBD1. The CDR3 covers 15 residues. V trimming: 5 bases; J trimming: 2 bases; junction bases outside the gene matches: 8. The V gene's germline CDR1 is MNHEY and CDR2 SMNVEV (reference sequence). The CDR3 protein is CASSPTGAENYGYTF. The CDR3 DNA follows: TGTGCCAGCAGTCCTACAGGGGCAGAGAACTATGGCTACACCTTC.

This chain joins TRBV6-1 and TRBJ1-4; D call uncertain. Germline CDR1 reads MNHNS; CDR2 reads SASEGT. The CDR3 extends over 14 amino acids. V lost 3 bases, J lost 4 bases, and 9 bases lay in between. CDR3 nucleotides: TGTGCCAGCAGTGACGGTCACTTTAATGAAAAACTGTTTTTT. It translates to CASSDGHFNEKLFF.

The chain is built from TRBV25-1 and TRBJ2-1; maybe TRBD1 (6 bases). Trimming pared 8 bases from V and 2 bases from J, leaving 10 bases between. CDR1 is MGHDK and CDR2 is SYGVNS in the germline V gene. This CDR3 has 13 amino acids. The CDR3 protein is CASCPGAYNEQFF. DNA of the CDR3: TGTGCCAGCTGCCCAGGGGCCTACAATGAGCAGTTCTTC.

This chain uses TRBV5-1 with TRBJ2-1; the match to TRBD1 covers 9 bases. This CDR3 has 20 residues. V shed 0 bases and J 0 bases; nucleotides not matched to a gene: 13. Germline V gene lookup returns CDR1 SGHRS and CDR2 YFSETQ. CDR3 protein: CASSLVPGTGSLSSYNEQFF. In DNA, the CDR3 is TGCGCCAGCAGCTTGGTTCCCGGGACAGGGAGCCTCAGCTCCTACAATGAGCAGTTCTTC.

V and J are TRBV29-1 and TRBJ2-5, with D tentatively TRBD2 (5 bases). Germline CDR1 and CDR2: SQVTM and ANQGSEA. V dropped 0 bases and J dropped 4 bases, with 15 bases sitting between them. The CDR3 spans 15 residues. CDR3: CSVEDAGYWGETQYF. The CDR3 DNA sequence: TGCAGCGTTGAAGATGCGGGTTATTGGGGAGAGACCCAGTACTTC. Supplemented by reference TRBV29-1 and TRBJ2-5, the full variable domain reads SAVISQKPSRDICQRGTSLTIQCQVDSQVTMMFWYRQQPGQSLTLIATANQGSEATYESGFVIDKFPISRPNLTFSTLTVSNMSPEDSSIYLCSVEDAGYWGETQYFGPGTRLLVL.

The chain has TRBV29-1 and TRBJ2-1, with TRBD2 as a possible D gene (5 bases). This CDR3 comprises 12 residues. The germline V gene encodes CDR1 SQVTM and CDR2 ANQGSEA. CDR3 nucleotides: TGCACCACTAAATCGGGGTACAATGAGCAGTTCTTC. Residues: CTTKSGYNEQFF.